Shown below are 26 T cell receptor beta chains from a single sample sequenced in a study of cytomegalovirus exposure and HLA in healthy donors. The PCR contained 60 Vbeta and 13 Jbeta primers. Only in-frame clones appear in the TCRdb table, and some are missing; sequencing was by immunoSEQ multiplex PCR. The sample lists about 180,000 clones; around four fifths were seen once. Material: PBMCs. The receptors originated from a boy younger than 10 in good health and CMV-seronegative.

This rearrangement joins TRBV19 to TRBJ2-3, with 8 bases identical to TRBD1. V shed 4 bases, J shed 1 base, and the junction held 10 bases outside the gene matches. The CDR3 runs to 17 residues. Germline assignment: CDR1 LNHDA and CDR2 SQIVND (reference sequence). CDR3 loop: CASSKGRGLVGTDTQYF. The DNA of the CDR3 is TGTGCCAGTAGTAAAGGCAGGGGGCTTGTCGGCACAGATACGCAGTATTTT.

In regard to this clone: The same CDR3 also results from other DNA sequences found in this sample. The chain combines TRBV29-1 with TRBJ1-1; a possible D gene is TRBD1 (6 bases). Trimming stripped 6 bases from V and 0 bases from J, with 11 bases between. The CDR3 runs 13 residues. Germline CDR1 reads SQVTM; CDR2 reads ANQGSEA. CDR3 sequence reads: CSVAGQMNTEAFF. The DNA for the CDR3 is TGCAGCGTCGCCGGACAGATGAACACTGAAGCTTTCTTT.

This chain connects TRBV6-5 to TRBJ2-1, with no clear D. The CDR3 runs to 15 residues. Germline V gene data show CDR1 as MNHEY and CDR2 as SVGAGI. The ends were cut back, 2 bases at V and 0 bases at J, with 8 bases in the middle. The CDR3 sequence: CASSYRSSSYNEQFF. DNA of the CDR3: TGTGCCAGCAGTTACCGGAGTAGCTCCTACAATGAGCAGTTCTTC.

The chain couples TRBV7-4 to TRBJ2-3; D might be TRBD1 (6 bases). Trimming removed 5 bases from V and 4 bases from J, with 19 bases in between. Germline assignment: CDR1 SGHVT and CDR2 SQSDAQ. This CDR3 contains 16 residues. The CDR3 is CASSAPDRSGSDTQYF. The CDR3 DNA follows: TGTGCCAGCAGCGCCCCCGACAGGAGTGGGTCAGATACGCAGTATTTT.

CDR3 sequence (DNA): TGCGCCAGCAGCCGATCCAAGGGGAAGTGGGGCTACACCTTC. Its protein is CASSRSKGKWGYTF. The chain uses TRBV23-1 and TRBJ1-2; the D gene is possibly TRBD1 (5 bases). TRBV23-1 is marked as an open reading frame, function uncertain. The length of the CDR3 is 14 residues. V was shortened by 6 bases and J by 8 bases, with 19 bases between the two germline ends.

V and J are TRBV6-5 and TRBJ2-7; 9 positions match TRBD1. The CDR3 covers 14 residues. Looked up from germline, CDR1 is MNHEY and CDR2 is SVGAGI. Trimming took 4 bases from V and 0 from J; bases not matched to a gene: 1. As DNA, the CDR3 is TGTGCCAGCAGTTGGGACAGGGCCTCCTACGAGCAGTACTTC. Translation gives CASSWDRASYEQYF.

The J gene is TRBJ2-3, the V gene TRBV27; 11 bases are shared with TRBD2. The CDR3 runs 16 residues. The V and J ends lost 3 bases and 1 base, in that order; junction bases with no gene match: 3. Germline CDR1 is MNHEY and CDR2 is SMNVEV (reference sequence). The CDR3 bases are TGTGCCAGCAGTTTTTGGGGACTAGCGGGCACAGATACGCAGTATTTT. This encodes CASSFWGLAGTDTQYF.

This rearrangement joins TRBV6-1 to TRBJ2-5; TRBD2 aligns across 11 bases. The CDR3 sequence is 14 residues long. V lost 9 bases and J lost 4; bases outside the gene matches: 7. CDR1 and CDR2 (germline): MNHNS, SASEGT. The CDR3 loop is CASDSGGAVETQYF. CDR3 DNA sequence: TGTGCCAGTGATAGCGGGGGGGCTGTAGAGACCCAGTACTTC.

In its sample, this clone was seen once. V and J are TRBV11-2 and TRBJ2-1; D may be TRBD2 (5 bases). Trimming cost V 3 bases and J 2 bases, with 11 bases left between them. This CDR3 comprises 15 residues. Germline V gene lookup returns CDR1 SGHAT and CDR2 FQNNGV. For the CDR3, the DNA is TGTGCCAGCAGCTTCGAGGGTGGTCCCTACAATGAGCAGTTCTTC. Its protein product is CASSFEGGPYNEQFF.

The V and J genes are TRBV5-4 and TRBJ1-1, with TRBD1 matching over 7 bases. The CDR3 sequence is 13 residues long. Losses at the gene ends were 5 bases for V and 4 bases for J; bases not matched to a gene: 5. Looked up from germline, CDR1 is SGHNT and CDR2 is YYREEE (reference sequence). CDR3 amino acids: CASRSQGGTEAFF. The CDR3 region has the DNA TGTGCCAGCAGGTCTCAGGGGGGCACTGAAGCTTTCTTT.

CDR3 coding DNA: TGCGCCAGCAGCGCAGGGGAGATTAACTATGGCTACACCTTC. Its translation: CASSAGEINYGYTF. The chain employs TRBV5-1 and TRBJ1-2; D perhaps matches TRBD1 (6 bases). Germline V gene sequence: CDR1 SGHRS, CDR2 YFSETQ. Deletions cut 4 bases from V and 1 base from J, with 11 bases between. The CDR3 covers 14 residues.

Concerning this clone itself: In the same sample, other DNA sequences code for this CDR3. The V gene is TRBV7-9, the J gene TRBJ1-1; 8 nucleotides agree with TRBD1. Germline-derived CDR1 and CDR2 are SEHNR and FQNEAQ (reference sequence). CDR3 size: 14 residues. Unmatched junction bases numbered 8, after V lost 6 bases and J lost 5 bases. CDR3 in amino acids: CASRRTGGGTEAFF. CDR3 bases: TGTGCCAGCAGGCGAACAGGGGGTGGAACTGAAGCTTTCTTT.

In DNA form, the CDR3 reads TGCGCCAGCAGTGACGGGTTCCGGGGGGGCCAAGGAGAGACCCAGTACTTC. It yields the protein CASSDGFRGGQGETQYF. The chain is built from TRBV10-2 and TRBJ2-5; 8 nucleotides line up with TRBD2. CDR1 is WSHSY, CDR2 SAAADI, per germline. The CDR3 length is 17 residues. V trimming: 3 bases; J trimming: 4 bases; junction bases outside the gene matches: 13.

The J gene is TRBJ1-1, the V gene TRBV5-1; perhaps TRBD1 as D (5 bases). This CDR3 is 15 amino acids long. Per germline, CDR1 SGHRS and CDR2 YFSETQ. V lost 0 bases to trimming and J lost 7 bases, with 16 bases between them. CDR3 region: CASSLEGGAGVEAFF. CDR3 bases: TGCGCCAGCAGCTTGGAGGGAGGGGCCGGCGTTGAAGCTTTCTTT.

The rearrangement links TRBV19 to TRBJ1-5, with 8 bases matching TRBD1. CDR3 length: 14 residues. The J segment lost 0 bases and the V segment lost 7 bases, leaving 2 bases of the junction unmatched. Germline CDR1 LNHDA, CDR2 SQIVND (reference sequence). Here the CDR3 DNA reads TGTGCCAGTAAGGACAGGGATAGCAATCAGCCCCAGCATTTT. It codes for CASKDRDSNQPQHF.

The chain joins TRBV19 to TRBJ1-1; 7 nucleotides agree with TRBD1. The germline V gene encodes CDR1 LNHDA and CDR2 SQIVND (reference sequence). The CDR3 runs to 16 residues. Trimming at V came to 8 bases and at J to 7 bases, leaving 19 bases not matched to a gene. As DNA, the CDR3 is TGTGCCAGTTCCCCCAGGGGGGCGGCTTTGGGAATTGAAGCTTTCTTT. Encoded protein: CASSPRGAALGIEAFF. The full variable domain, rest sourced from reference TRBV19 and TRBJ1-1, is DGGITQSPKYLFRKEGQNVTLSCEQNLNHDAMYWYRQDPGQGLRLIYYSQIVNDFQKGDIAEGYSVSREKKESFPLTVTSAQKNPTAFYLCASSPRGAALGIEAFFGQGTRLTVV.

V is TRBV11-2 and J is TRBJ1-1, with no clear D. The CDR3 is 12 residues long. Germline assignment: CDR1 SGHAT and CDR2 FQNNGV. V was trimmed by 2 bases and J by 4 bases, leaving 5 bases between them. CDR3 protein: CASSLSGTEAFF. In DNA, the CDR3 is TGTGCCAGCAGCTTATCAGGCACTGAAGCTTTCTTT.

This sequence joins TRBV7-3 and TRBJ2-1; the match to TRBD2 covers 14 bases. The junction had 5 bases not matched to a gene; V was cut back by 5 bases and J by 8 bases. CDR3 length: 15 amino acids. The germline V gene has CDR1 SGHTA and CDR2 FQGTGA. The CDR3 DNA reads as TGTGCCAGCAGCCTAGGACTAGCGGGAGGCTATGAGCAGTTCTTC. Its protein is CASSLGLAGGYEQFF.

The chain combines TRBV19 with TRBJ1-1; D is perhaps TRBD1 (6 bases). V lost 1 base to trimming and J lost 1 base, with 7 bases between them. CDR1 LNHDA and CDR2 SQIVND come from the germline V gene (reference sequence). This CDR3 has 14 residues. The CDR3 nucleotides read TGTGCCAGTAGTATAGGACAGGAGAACACTGAAGCTTTCTTT. Translating it yields CASSIGQENTEAFF.

The chain has TRBV5-6 and TRBJ2-7, with D possibly being TRBD1 (6 bases). The CDR3 sequence is 15 residues long. Germline CDR1 is SGHDT and CDR2 is YYEEEE. V lost 4 bases, J lost 4 bases, and 18 bases lay in between. The CDR3 nucleotides are TGTGCCAGCAGCAGGACGTACAGGGTTAGGTACGAGCAGTACTTC. It encodes CASSRTYRVRYEQYF. The whole variable domain, filled in from reference TRBV5-6 and TRBJ2-7, reads DAGVTQSPTHLIKTRGQQVTLRCSPKSGHDTVSWYQQALGQGPQFIFQYYEEEERQRGNFPDRFSGHQFPNYSSELNVNALLLGDSALYLCASSRTYRVRYEQYFGPGTRLTVT.

The rearrangement links TRBV2 to TRBJ1-1; TRBD1 aligns across 7 bases. The CDR3 runs 11 residues. V lost 5 bases and J lost 11; bases outside the gene matches: 5. CDR1 is SNHLY, CDR2 FYNNEI, per germline. This chain's CDR3 is CASSLGTDAFF. The CDR3 bases are TGTGCCAGCAGTCTCGGGACAGACGCTTTCTTT.

This clone was found a few times. This sequence joins TRBV19 and TRBJ1-5; TRBD1 is a possible D gene (5 bases). Trimming pared 7 bases from V and 3 bases from J, leaving 10 bases between. The CDR3 totals 13 residues. CDR1 is LNHDA and CDR2 is SQIVND in the germline V gene (reference sequence). The CDR3 DNA is TGTGCCAGTACCAGACAGCCCAATCAGCCCCAGCATTTT. This encodes CASTRQPNQPQHF.

This rearrangement joins TRBV10-1 to TRBJ2-7; 10 positions agree with TRBD2. Germline CDR1 and CDR2: WNHNN and SYGVQD (reference sequence). Germline trimming cut 10 bases from V and 7 bases from J; bases unmatched to any gene: 7. CDR3 length: 12 amino acids. The CDR3 sequence: CANLAGEGEQYF. The CDR3 nucleotides read TGCGCCAACCTAGCGGGAGAGGGTGAGCAGTACTTC.

The chain recombines TRBV5-1 with TRBJ1-4; D unclear. V lost 0 bases to trimming and J lost 0 bases, with 6 bases between them. Germline CDR1 and CDR2: SGHRS and YFSETQ. CDR3 length equals 15 residues. CDR3: CASSLVAATNEKLFF. In DNA form, the CDR3 reads TGCGCCAGCAGCTTGGTGGCGGCAACTAATGAAAAACTGTTTTTT. The full variable domain, with the rest looked up from reference TRBV5-1 and TRBJ1-4, is KAGVTQTPRYLIKTRGQQVTLSCSPISGHRSVSWYQQTPGQGLQFLFEYFSETQRNKGNFPGRFSGRQFSNSRSEMNVSTLELGDSALYLCASSLVAATNEKLFFGSGTQLSVL.

The chain combines TRBV2 with TRBJ2-7, with 9 positions matching TRBD2. The germline V gene has CDR1 SNHLY and CDR2 FYNNEI. The CDR3 length is 14 residues. Trimming at V came to 5 bases and at J to 3 bases, leaving 5 bases not matched to a gene. The CDR3 DNA follows: TGTGCCAGCAGTATAGCGGGAGACTACTACGAGCAGTACTTC. Protein product: CASSIAGDYYEQYF.

The chain combines TRBV11-2 with TRBJ1-2; D is unclear. This CDR3 comprises 15 residues. Germline lookup yields CDR1 SGHAT and CDR2 FQNNGV. The V end lost 0 bases, the J end lost 8 bases, and 16 bases lay between the germline ends. CDR3 bases: TGTGCCAGCAGCTTAGATCTCTGGCGCTACAGCGGCTACACCTTC. This codes for CASSLDLWRYSGYTF. Using reference TRBV11-2 and TRBJ1-2 for the parts outside the CDR3, the full variable domain is EAGVAQSPRYKIIEKRQSVAFWCNPISGHATLYWYQQILGQGPKLLIQFQNNGVVDDSQLPKDRFSAERLKGVDSTLKIQPAKLEDSAVYLCASSLDLWRYSGYTFGSGTRLTVV.